The following is a T cell receptor (beta chain) sequence with its context. This clonotype occurred many times. Its binding antigen is unknown. No base quality values were provided; no much bigger clone lies one nucleotide off. These data belong to a study of post-analysis software for immune sequencing data (dated by TCRdb to about 2015). Regarding the research as a whole: Relapsing-remitting, secondary progressive and progressive-relapsing multiple sclerosis were recorded as disease courses, and subtype annotation was lacking for some patients. A subset of samples was prepared in parallel using single-end sample barcoding, then pooled and co-amplified after Illumina adapter ligation. Patient repertoires were compared against 11 to 12 previously published healthy control repertoires from donors aged roughly 6 to 27 years.

The CDR3 covers 13 residues, taking in both the cysteine and the phenylalanine. The DNA shown is the 39-base CDR3, in frame from base 1. V gives up 2 bases and J gives up 4 bases, and the segment between their germline ends measures 11 bases. The germline V gene supplies CDR1 SQVTM and CDR2 ANQGSEA. The study at large found these results: Direct clustering with F measure revealed strong co-clustering of samples prepared in the same batch, which led to a batch-effect correction. Significantly higher frequencies in patients than in controls were found for five TRBV segments, including TRBV5-6, TRBV5-1 and TRBV20-1. The control group was slightly older than the multiple sclerosis patient group. Compared with controls, multiple sclerosis patients had significantly lower normalized Chao1 diversity, a finding suggesting substantial peripheral T-cell clonal expansion.

To demonstrate the VDJtools post-analysis software, the study profiled TCR beta repertoires from the peripheral blood of 13 young patients with multiple sclerosis. The multiple sclerosis patients were children and adolescents between about 6 and 15 years of age. The library was obtained by PCR. TCRdb records Illumina HiSeq 2500 as the sequencer. To reduce PCR and sequencing biases, unique molecular identifiers were incorporated into the TCR beta cDNA libraries. Approximately 500,000 cDNA molecules were obtained for every 1 to 10 million input T cells, so each molecule roughly corresponded to one T cell. The patient libraries were prepared and sequenced with the same protocol used for the earlier healthy control dataset. Samples belonging to the same batch were prepared together, multiplexed and sequenced on a shared HiSeq lane. Per the authors' processing: MIGEC was used to process the raw barcoded reads, and molecular identifier groups with only a single read were discarded before consensus assembly and CDR3 extraction. VDJtools was used for post-analysis of the clonotype tables, and diversity was normalized by down-sampling every dataset to the size of the smallest sample. In repertoire overlap clustering, CDR3 amino acid sequences, but not nucleotide sequences, were matched to correct batch-related cross-sample contamination. TCRdb took the public reads, trimmed them with fastp at Q25, ran MiXCR for clone calling and kept in-frame beta chains. Every distinct CDR3 protein forms one entry, paired with its most common genes and DNA. The V and J calls follow TCRdb's processing rather than the paper's. For this sample there are over 250,000 distinct CDR3 sequences; 36% appear just once. The top ten hold roughly 4.8% of the sample.

The sample taken for sequencing was blood. The V and J segments used are TRBV29-1 and TRBJ1-2; TRBD1 is possibly the D segment (5 matching bases). This receptor was identified in a girl under 18 with multiple sclerosis. The CDR3 is CSVENDRIYGYTF. DNA sequence: TGCAGCGTTGAAAATGACAGAATCTATGGCTACACCTTC.